These 29 T cell receptor beta chains came from one sample sequenced in a study of shared clonotypes between healthy human individuals. Only in-frame clones appear in the TCRdb table, and some are missing; sequencing was by immunoSEQ multiplex PCR. The table includes approximately 2.5 million clones, approximately 94% detected once. Sequences were obtained from naive CD4+ T cells sorted from blood. Specified subset: CD45RA+ positively selected. Receptors originate from a man younger than 35 in good health.

The rearrangement uses TRBV4-1 and TRBJ1-5; 7 nucleotides align to TRBD1. CDR3 size: 15 residues. With V trimmed by 1 base and J by 3 bases, 3 bases remained unmatched. Germline-derived CDR1 and CDR2 are MGHRA and YSYEKL. For the CDR3, the DNA is TGCGCCAGCAGCCAAGTGGGACAGTACAATCAGCCCCAGCATTTT. Protein product: CASSQVGQYNQPQHF.

This clone was seen just once. This same CDR3 is encoded by further DNA sequences in the sample. V usage is TRBV29-1 and J usage is TRBJ1-1; weak D call: TRBD1 (5 bases). CDR1 and CDR2 from the germline V gene are SQVTM and ANQGSEA. The CDR3 is 13 residues long. Trimming stripped 6 bases from V and 0 bases from J, with 11 bases between. The CDR3 region is CSVSGTLNTEAFF. The CDR3 nucleotides read TGCAGCGTCTCCGGGACTCTGAACACTGAAGCTTTCTTT. The whole variable domain, remainder taken from reference TRBV29-1 and TRBJ1-1, is SAVISQKPSRDICQRGTSLTIQCQVDSQVTMMFWYRQQPGQSLTLIATANQGSEATYESGFVIDKFPISRPNLTFSTLTVSNMSPEDSSIYLCSVSGTLNTEAFFGQGTRLTVV.

In regard to this clone: The junction departs from the called germline gene at one end, perhaps through a read error. The V and J genes are TRBV7-2 and TRBJ2-3; tentative D call: TRBD1 (6 bases). Germline values: CDR1 SGHTA, CDR2 FQGNSA. This CDR3 spans 14 amino acids. In DNA form, the CDR3 reads TGTGCCAGCAGGTTAGCAGGGGTAAAGGATACGCAGTATTTT. It yields the protein CASRLAGVKDTQYF.

The gene calls are TRBV27 and TRBJ2-7, with no clear D. Trimming shortened V by 0 bases and J by 2 bases, and 14 bases separated the two germline ends. The germline CDR1 and CDR2 sequences are MNHEY and SMNVEV (reference sequence). This CDR3 contains 16 residues. CDR3 protein: CASSLSVQRLPYEQYF. The CDR3 DNA follows: TGTGCCAGCAGTTTATCGGTCCAGAGGTTACCCTACGAGCAGTACTTC.

This rearrangement joins TRBV9 to TRBJ2-5; D unresolved. CDR3 length: 13 amino acids. The V end lost 1 base, the J end lost 3 bases, and 7 bases lay between the germline ends. Germline CDR1 is SGDLS and CDR2 is YYNGEE. The CDR3 bases are TGTGCCAGCAGCGTAAGGAGAGAAGAGACCCAGTACTTC. Residues: CASSVRREETQYF.

The V and J genes are TRBV6-1 and TRBJ2-2; the D is unclear. V lost 5 bases and J 4 bases, leaving 5 bases between the germline ends. CDR1 and CDR2 (germline): MNHNS, SASEGT. The CDR3 extends over 12 amino acids. The DNA of the CDR3 is TGTGCCAGCAGTATGGCCACCGGGGAGCTGTTTTTT. Translation gives CASSMATGELFF.

J is TRBJ2-6 and V is TRBV7-8; D is unresolved. There are 15 residues in the CDR3. V was clipped by 5 bases and J by 0 bases, with 8 bases between them. Germline-derived CDR1 and CDR2 are SGHVS and FQNEAQ. The CDR3 nucleotides are TGTGCCAGCAGCCTTGACCTCTCTGGGGCCAACGTCCTGACTTTC. It encodes CASSLDLSGANVLTF.

As for this clone: Other DNA sequences from this sample encode an identical CDR3 as well. CDR3 sequence: CASSSTNTGELFF. DNA of the CDR3: TGCGCCAGCAGTTCTACGAACACCGGGGAGCTGTTTTTT. The chain is built from TRBV5-1 and TRBJ2-2; D uncertain. The CDR3 is 13 residues long. Trimming left V 5 bases short and J 0 bases short, with 5 bases between. Per the germline V gene, CDR1 is SGHRS and CDR2 is YFSETQ.

The chain has TRBV6-5 and TRBJ1-2; no clear D gene. The germline V gene encodes CDR1 MNHEY and CDR2 SVGAGI. V dropped 5 bases and J dropped 8 bases, with 12 bases sitting between them. This CDR3 comprises 12 residues. The CDR3 DNA is TGTGCCAGCAGTCCAAGAGCGGGGGGCTACACCTTC. Translating gives CASSPRAGGYTF.

This clone was found once. This chain joins TRBV27 and TRBJ2-7; D ambiguous. Trimming shortened V by 8 bases and J by 2 bases, and 16 bases separated the two germline ends. This CDR3 spans 14 amino acids. Germline V gene sequence: CDR1 MNHEY, CDR2 SMNVEV (reference sequence). CDR3 sequence (DNA): TGTGCCAGCGCCACCCCCCAGCCCCCCTACGAGCAGTACTTC. It translates to CASATPQPPYEQYF.

The gene calls are TRBV7-9 and TRBJ2-7; D possibly uses TRBD1 or TRBD2 (6 bases each). V lost 5 bases to trimming and J lost 2 bases, with 13 bases between them. This CDR3 spans 14 amino acids. The germline gives CDR1 SEHNR, CDR2 FQNEAQ (reference sequence). CDR3 region: CASSPTGGAYEQYF. Here the CDR3 DNA reads TGTGCCAGCAGCCCCACCGGGGGCGCCTACGAGCAGTACTTC.

The chain is built from TRBV6-5 and TRBJ1-6; perhaps TRBD1 as D (5 bases). The germline V gene encodes CDR1 MNHEY and CDR2 SVGAGI. The CDR3 runs to 13 residues. Trimming removed 8 bases from V and 6 bases from J, with 11 bases in between. The DNA of the CDR3 is TGTGCCAGCCAACAGGTCCTTAATTCACCCCTCCACTTT. Its protein is CASQQVLNSPLHF.

The genes are TRBV28 and TRBJ1-4; 9 bases match TRBD1. The CDR3 length is 18 residues. V was clipped by 5 bases and J by 7 bases; unmatched bases: 17. The germline CDR1 and CDR2 sequences are MDHEN and SYDVKM. CDR3 sequence (DNA): TGTGCCAGCAGTCCTGTACAGGGGGCCGGAGGGTATGGTGAAAAACTGTTTTTT. This translates into CASSPVQGAGGYGEKLFF.

The chain couples TRBV5-1 to TRBJ2-2; D is possibly TRBD1 (7 bases). Per germline, CDR1 SGHRS and CDR2 YFSETQ. This CDR3 comprises 16 residues. V dropped 4 bases and J dropped 2 bases, with 15 bases sitting between them. The DNA for the CDR3 is TGCGCCAGCAGCCTGGAGGGGGCCACTAACACCGGGGAGCTGTTTTTT. Its protein product is CASSLEGATNTGELFF.

The rearrangement joins TRBV6-1 to TRBJ2-2; D possibly matches TRBD1 or TRBD2 (6 bases each). This CDR3 has 15 amino acids. With 0 bases removed from V and 6 bases from J, the gap between germline ends came to 11 bases. Germline loops: CDR1 MNHNS, CDR2 SASEGT. The CDR3 reads CASSEAHRGAGELFF. The CDR3 nucleotides are TGTGCCAGCAGTGAAGCGCATAGGGGGGCCGGGGAGCTGTTTTTT.

This chain uses TRBV5-1 with TRBJ2-6; D is unclear. The CDR3 contains 16 residues. Trimming left V 0 bases short and J 0 bases short, with 7 bases between. Germline CDR1 and CDR2: SGHRS and YFSETQ. The CDR3 is CASSLEPSSGANVLTF. As DNA, the CDR3 is TGCGCCAGCAGCTTGGAACCGAGCTCTGGGGCCAACGTCCTGACTTTC.

This rearrangement joins TRBV7-2 to TRBJ1-5; 8 bases are a match to TRBD1. This CDR3 is built from 14 residues. The trim removed 3 bases at V and 3 bases at J, leaving 1 base unmatched. Germline V CDR1 and CDR2: SGHTA, FQGNSA. DNA for the CDR3: TGTGCCAGCAGCTTGACAGGGGTCAATCAGCCCCAGCATTTT. Translating gives CASSLTGVNQPQHF.

The V gene is TRBV18, the J gene TRBJ2-3; 8 nucleotides agree with TRBD2. CDR3 length: 16 amino acids. From germline, CDR1 is KGHSH and CDR2 LQKENI. The junction had 3 bases not matched to a gene; V was cut back by 0 bases and J by 1 base. The CDR3 is CASSPPTAGGTDTQYF. The DNA for the CDR3 is TGTGCCAGCTCACCACCGACAGCGGGGGGCACAGATACGCAGTATTTT.

The J gene is TRBJ2-5, the V gene TRBV14; D possibly corresponds to TRBD2 (6 bases). Germline CDR1 is SGHDN and CDR2 is FVKESK. V lost 1 base to trimming and J lost 9 bases, with 15 bases between them. The CDR3 is 14 residues long. The CDR3 here is CASSQGTFTGAQYF. The CDR3 coding sequence is TGTGCCAGCAGCCAAGGAACTTTCACGGGGGCCCAGTACTTC.

The chain employs TRBV7-9 and TRBJ2-3, with D perhaps given as TRBD1 or TRBD2 (5 bases each). The germline V gene encodes CDR1 SEHNR and CDR2 FQNEAQ (reference sequence). This CDR3 is built from 12 residues. The CDR3 region is CVIGAVTDTQYF. DNA for the CDR3: TGTGTTATCGGGGCAGTAACAGATACGCAGTATTTT.

The rearrangement links TRBV7-9 to TRBJ1-4, with TRBD1 as a possible D gene (5 bases). Germline assignment: CDR1 SEHNR and CDR2 FQNEAQ (reference sequence). The CDR3 sequence is 14 residues long. V shed 4 bases and J shed 7 bases, with 13 bases lying between them. The CDR3 loop is CASSYAGLSEKLFF. CDR3 nucleotide sequence: TGTGCCAGCAGCTATGCGGGGCTGAGTGAAAAACTGTTTTTT.

The chain links TRBV5-1 to TRBJ2-1; tentatively, D is TRBD2 (6 bases). V lost 2 bases, J lost 8 bases, and 14 bases lay in between. CDR1 is SGHRS and CDR2 is YFSETQ in the germline V gene. The CDR3 runs 14 residues. CDR3 region: CASSFRTTAHEQFF. The CDR3 nucleotides are TGCGCCAGCAGCTTCCGGACTACCGCCCATGAGCAGTTCTTC.

For this clone: This sample includes further DNA sequences coding for the same CDR3. V is TRBV28 and J is TRBJ1-2; unclear D gene. The V end was cut by 5 bases, the J end by 3 bases, with 7 bases between. Germline CDR1 reads MDHEN; CDR2 reads SYDVKM. This CDR3 is 12 amino acids long. The CDR3 sequence is CASSPSYYGYTF. For the CDR3, the DNA is TGTGCCAGCAGTCCGAGCTACTATGGCTACACCTTC.

This sequence joins TRBV18 and TRBJ2-3; no firm D call. This CDR3 spans 16 amino acids. Trimming pared 3 bases from V and 4 bases from J, leaving 17 bases between. Looked up from germline, CDR1 is KGHSH and CDR2 is LQKENI. DNA of the CDR3: TGTGCCAGCTCACCCTTAACTAAATTAACAGCAGATACGCAGTATTTT. This gives the protein CASSPLTKLTADTQYF.

This clone was observed a few times. The rearrangement uses TRBV11-1 and TRBJ1-1; TRBD1 agrees at 8 bases. In germline, CDR1 is SGHAT, CDR2 FQDESV (reference sequence). V lost 5 bases to trimming and J lost 8 bases; unmatched junction nucleotides: 10. The CDR3 loop spans 14 amino acids. The CDR3 is CASSHGQGKPEAFF. DNA of the CDR3: TGTGCCAGCAGCCACGGACAGGGAAAGCCCGAAGCTTTCTTT.

Concerning this clone: Other DNA sequences in the same sample also yield this CDR3. This chain connects TRBV7-2 to TRBJ1-5; 9 bases fit TRBD1. After removal of 0 bases from V and 4 bases from J, the junction contained 1 base not matched to a gene. There are 15 residues in the CDR3. The V gene's germline CDR1 is SGHTA and CDR2 FQGNSA. The CDR3 bases are TGTGCCAGCAGCTTAGCGGGGACAGGGAATCAGCCCCAGCATTTT. It is translated as CASSLAGTGNQPQHF.

This chain links TRBV5-4 with TRBJ2-5, with TRBD2 identical over 13 bases. The germline CDR1 and CDR2 sequences are SGHNT and YYREEE (reference sequence). This CDR3 has 16 residues. V gave up 4 bases and J gave up 7 bases; unmatched junction bases: 10. The CDR3 loop reads CASSISLRTSGGTQYF. As DNA, the CDR3 is TGTGCCAGCAGCATATCTCTCCGGACTAGCGGGGGGACCCAGTACTTC.

The J gene is TRBJ1-1, the V gene TRBV5-8; no definite D call. Looked up from germline, CDR1 is SGHTS and CDR2 is YDEGEE. Trimming took off 0 bases at V and 7 bases at J, with 7 bases between the two ends. This CDR3 is built from 12 residues. This CDR3 is CASSLGVGEAFF. CDR3 in DNA: TGTGCCAGCAGCTTGGGGGTCGGTGAAGCTTTCTTT. Filled out from reference TRBV5-8 and TRBJ1-1, the complete variable domain reads EAGVTQSPTHLIKTRGQQATLRCSPISGHTSVYWYQQALGLGLQFLLWYDEGEERNRGNFPPRFSGRQFPNYSSELNVNALELEDSALYLCASSLGVGEAFFGQGTRLTVV.

The chain joins TRBV7-2 to TRBJ2-1, with TRBD1 identical over 8 bases. Germline V gene sequence: CDR1 SGHTA, CDR2 FQGNSA. This CDR3 spans 18 amino acids. Trimming cost V 4 bases and J 0 bases; bases outside gene matches: 11. CDR3: CASSSGQALLSSYNEQFF. The DNA of the CDR3 is TGTGCCAGCAGCTCGGGACAGGCACTGCTGAGCTCCTACAATGAGCAGTTCTTC.